The rows below give T cell receptor beta chains drawn from one sample of a study of blood T cells in healthy people across ages. Each CDR3 protein is one row after TCRdb ran MiXCR on the 5' RACE reads. Of about 1.7 million distinct CDR3 sequences listed, about 28% were seen once; the top ten hold 7% to 9%. Sequencing used blood. These receptors were collected from a woman aged 25 to 39 in good health. CDR3s include the opening cysteine and the closing phenylalanine or tryptophan.

CDR3aa | v_gene
CATGNSGSYNEQFF | TRBV24-1
CSARPPRYNEQFF | TRBV20-1
CASSRTRAGNQPQHF | TRBV12-3/TRBV12-4
CASSPGQGTIAKNIQYF | TRBV13
CASSQDFGAGEQYF | TRBV3-1
CASLQGEDGYTF | TRBV12-3/TRBV12-4
CASSSSLELFF | TRBV11-2
CSASTASGVFNEQFF | TRBV20-1
CASSPGRGTGLYEQYF | TRBV4-3
CASSKPVIGNTEAFF | TRBV21-1
CASRFAYEQYF | TRBV28
CATSVGGTGREAFF | TRBV15
CASSRTVLSPLHF | TRBV6-5
CATSETPKGVRETQYF | TRBV24-1
CASSIASEKLFF | TRBV5-6
CASSLALAVAYEQYF | TRBV7-2
CASKVTLSGANVLTF | TRBV5-1
CAWNPRDLNYEQYF | TRBV30